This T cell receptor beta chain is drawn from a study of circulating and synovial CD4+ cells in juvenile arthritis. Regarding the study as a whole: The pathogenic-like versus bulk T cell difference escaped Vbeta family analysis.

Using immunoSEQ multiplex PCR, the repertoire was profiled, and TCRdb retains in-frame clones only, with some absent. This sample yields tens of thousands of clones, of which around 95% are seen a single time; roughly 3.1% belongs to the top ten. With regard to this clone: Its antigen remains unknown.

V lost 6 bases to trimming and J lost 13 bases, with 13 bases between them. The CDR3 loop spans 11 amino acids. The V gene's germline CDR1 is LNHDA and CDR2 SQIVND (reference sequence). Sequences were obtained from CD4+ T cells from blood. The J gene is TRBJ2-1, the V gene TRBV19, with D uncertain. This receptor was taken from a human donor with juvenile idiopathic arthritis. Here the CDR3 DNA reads TGTGCCAGTAGATCAGGTCCCCGACAGTTCTTC. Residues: CASRSGPRQFF.